These 31 T cell receptor beta chains originate from one sample sequenced in a study of beta chain features in type 1 diabetes. Which antigens these TCRs recognize remains unknown. Study-level points and caveats: Type 1 diabetes patients showed a moderate but significant shortening of TCRB CDR3s in all four CD4+ subsets.

Sequencing targeted expressed TCRB transcripts, as all isolated RNA had been reverse transcribed. Produced via immunoSEQ multiplex PCR; TCRdb's table is partial and in-frame only. The sample lists some 270,000 clones, about a tenth occurring once. The source material was naive CD4+ T cells from blood. Receptors were obtained from a man aged 25 to 40 with type 1 diabetes.

This clone was seen more than once but under ten times. The chain links TRBV28 to TRBJ1-2; D perhaps matches TRBD1 (6 bases). V gave up 5 bases and J gave up 0 bases, with 13 bases separating them. This CDR3 has 15 residues. Looked up from germline, CDR1 is MDHEN and CDR2 is SYDVKM. CDR3 loop: CASSTGGSANYGYTF. The DNA of the CDR3 is TGTGCCAGCAGTACGGGGGGCAGTGCTAACTATGGCTACACCTTC.

This clone was detected only a few times. This rearrangement joins TRBV6-5 to TRBJ2-1; D may be TRBD2 (5 bases). The CDR3 contains 13 residues. Germline V gene sequence: CDR1 MNHEY, CDR2 SVGAGI. The V gene lost 6 bases and the J gene lost 7 bases, with 13 bases spanning the gap. The CDR3 reads CASSRERGNEQFF. The CDR3 DNA follows: TGTGCCAGCAGCAGAGAACGGGGTAATGAGCAGTTCTTC.

This clone showed up just a few times. The CDR3 bases are TGTGCCAGCAGCTCGACAAGGGGCTACACCTTC. It translates to CASSSTRGYTF. This chain joins TRBV7-3 and TRBJ1-2; D gene unclear. Germline V CDR1 and CDR2: SGHTA, FQGTGA. This CDR3 is 11 amino acids long. The ends were cut back, 4 bases at V and 8 bases at J, with 8 bases in the middle.

The chain uses TRBV15 and TRBJ2-3; 14 positions agree with TRBD2. The germline V gene encodes CDR1 LNHNV and CDR2 YYDKDF (reference sequence). Trimming removed 5 bases from V and 1 base from J; junction bases left unmatched: 5. The CDR3 is 17 amino acids. DNA of the CDR3: TGTGCCACCAGCCCTCCGGGACTAGCGGGGGGCACAGATACGCAGTATTTT. It is translated as CATSPPGLAGGTDTQYF.

This clone was counted only a few times. V is TRBV7-2 and J is TRBJ2-5; 9 nucleotides match TRBD1. The V gene's germline CDR1 is SGHTA and CDR2 FQGNSA. The CDR3 is 15 amino acids. Germline trimming cut 0 bases from V and 7 bases from J; bases unmatched to any gene: 6. CDR3: CASSLAPDRGGTQYF. DNA of the CDR3: TGTGCCAGCAGCTTAGCCCCGGACAGGGGAGGGACCCAGTACTTC.

V usage is TRBV29-1 and J usage is TRBJ2-3; 10 bases agree with TRBD1. This CDR3 is 14 amino acids long. Trimming cost V 7 bases and J 4 bases; bases outside gene matches: 8. Germline V gene sequence: CDR1 SQVTM, CDR2 ANQGSEA. CDR3 in amino acids: CSGTTGGASDTQYF. In nucleotides, the CDR3 is TGCAGCGGAACGACAGGGGGCGCCTCAGATACGCAGTATTTT.

The V gene is TRBV30, the J gene TRBJ2-5, with 10 bases identical to TRBD1. The CDR3 has 15 amino acids. V shed 3 bases, J shed 3 bases, and the junction held 7 bases outside the gene matches. Germline loops: CDR1 GTSNPN, CDR2 SVGIG (reference sequence). CDR3 sequence reads: CAWRGPGTGEETQYF. The CDR3 DNA reads TGTGCCTGGAGGGGGCCCGGGACAGGGGAAGAGACCCAGTACTTC.

CDR3 loop: CASSFRGSNYGYTF. Written as DNA, the CDR3 is TGTGCCAGCAGCTTCCGGGGTTCTAACTATGGCTACACCTTC. The rearrangement joins TRBV7-9 to TRBJ1-2; the D is unclear. Germline loops: CDR1 SEHNR, CDR2 FQNEAQ (reference sequence). The V and J ends lost 3 bases and 0 bases respectively, with 8 bases between them. The CDR3 runs to 14 residues.

This sequence joins TRBV9 and TRBJ2-6; D gene ambiguous. CDR3 length: 18 residues. The V and J ends lost 2 bases and 0 bases respectively, with 15 bases between them. Germline CDR1 SGDLS, CDR2 YYNGEE. CDR3 loop: CASSVEAAFGSGANVLTF. DNA of the CDR3: TGTGCCAGCAGCGTTGAGGCGGCATTCGGCTCTGGGGCCAACGTCCTGACTTTC.

The rearrangement links TRBV5-4 to TRBJ2-3; 7 bases map to TRBD1. CDR1 is SGHNT and CDR2 is YYREEE in the germline V gene (reference sequence). V shed 4 bases, J shed 6 bases, and the junction held 8 bases outside the gene matches. CDR3 length: 14 amino acids. The CDR3 loop is CASSPRTGADTQYF. Written as DNA, the CDR3 is TGTGCCAGCAGCCCCAGGACAGGCGCGGATACGCAGTATTTT. Together with reference TRBV5-4 and TRBJ2-3, the CDR3 gives the full variable domain: ETGVTQSPTHLIKTRGQQVTLRCSSQSGHNTVSWYQQALGQGPQFIFQYYREEENGRGNFPPRFSGLQFPNYSSELNVNALELDDSALYLCASSPRTGADTQYFGPGTRLTVL.

The CDR3, as DNA: TGCGCCAGCAGCCAAGGTCCGACAGGGAGCTATGGCTACACCTTC. Protein sequence: CASSQGPTGSYGYTF. This chain uses TRBV4-3 with TRBJ1-2, with 7 bases aligning to TRBD1. This CDR3 is 15 amino acids long. V was clipped by 1 base and J by 4 bases; unmatched bases: 6. Per the germline V gene, CDR1 is LGHNA and CDR2 is YSLEER.

The chain carries TRBV6-6 and TRBJ2-4; tentatively, D is TRBD1 (5 bases). The V and J ends lost 5 bases and 2 bases respectively, with 10 bases between them. CDR1 and CDR2 from the germline V gene are MNHNY and SVGAGI (reference sequence). This CDR3 has 14 residues. In DNA, the CDR3 is TGTGCCAGCAGTCAGGACATATCCAAAAACATTCAGTACTTC. Protein product: CASSQDISKNIQYF.

V is TRBV11-2 and J is TRBJ1-1; D remains ambiguous. The CDR3 sequence is 13 residues long. Trimming pared 0 bases from V and 3 bases from J, leaving 5 bases between. Germline loops: CDR1 SGHAT, CDR2 FQNNGV. CDR3 region: CASSLDGYTEAFF. The DNA of the CDR3 is TGTGCCAGCAGCTTAGATGGCTACACTGAAGCTTTCTTT.

V is TRBV28 and J is TRBJ2-7; TRBD1 might be the D (6 bases). V was clipped by 7 bases and J by 3 bases, with 13 bases between them. The V gene's germline CDR1 is MDHEN and CDR2 SYDVKM. CDR3 length: 13 residues. CDR3 sequence: CASTPDSVYEQYF. CDR3 bases: TGTGCCAGCACTCCGGACAGTGTCTACGAGCAGTACTTC.

Only a few counts were recorded for this clone. V gene TRBV28 combines with J gene TRBJ1-2, with D perhaps matching TRBD1 (5 bases). The germline CDR1 and CDR2 sequences are MDHEN and SYDVKM. The V gene lost 1 base and the J gene lost 4 bases, with 10 bases spanning the gap. The CDR3 is 14 residues long. CDR3: CASSLLDNPYGYTF. The CDR3 DNA reads TGTGCCAGCAGTTTATTGGACAATCCCTATGGCTACACCTTC.

This clone showed up just a few times. This chain connects TRBV4-1 to TRBJ1-5, with D possibly matching TRBD1 (6 bases). V lost 0 bases and J 6 bases, leaving 12 bases between the germline ends. The CDR3 is 15 residues long. The germline V gene has CDR1 MGHRA and CDR2 YSYEKL. DNA for the CDR3: TGCGCCAGCAGCCAAGATCAGGGGAATGTTCAGCCCCAGCATTTT. Amino acid sequence: CASSQDQGNVQPQHF.

This clone was detected only a few times. V and J are TRBV19 and TRBJ1-2, with a possible D match to TRBD1 (5 bases). V was clipped by 5 bases and J by 6 bases, with 10 bases between them. The CDR3 consists of 12 residues. Germline-derived CDR1 and CDR2 are LNHDA and SQIVND (reference sequence). The DNA for the CDR3 is TGTGCCAGTAGTCCAGGGCTTGATGGCTACACCTTC. Protein sequence: CASSPGLDGYTF.

This clone was seen more than once but under ten times. The chain uses TRBV25-1 and TRBJ1-3; no clear D. CDR1 is MGHDK and CDR2 is SYGVNS in the germline V gene. V shed 1 base and J shed 0 bases, with 7 bases lying between them. This CDR3 has 15 residues. The CDR3 DNA reads as TGTGCCAGCAGTGAATCGGGATCCTCTGGAAACACCATATATTTT. Its translation is CASSESGSSGNTIYF. The entire variable domain, with the rest obtained from reference TRBV25-1 and TRBJ1-3, is as follows: EADIYQTPRYLVIGTGKKITLECSQTMGHDKMYWYQQDPGMELHLIHYSYGVNSTEKGDLSSESTVSRIRTEHFPLTLESARPSHTSQYLCASSESGSSGNTIYFGEGSWLTVV.

This clone appeared a few times. V usage is TRBV9 and J usage is TRBJ2-1; 8 bases are shared with TRBD2. Germline assignment: CDR1 SGDLS and CDR2 YYNGEE. The CDR3 is 16 amino acids. The V gene end was trimmed by 0 bases and the J gene end by 8 bases; junction bases not matched to a gene: 10. The CDR3, as DNA: TGTGCCAGCAGCGTAGGACGGGCCGGGGGGGCCCATGAGCAGTTCTTC. This codes for CASSVGRAGGAHEQFF.

This clone has only a few counts. V usage is TRBV7-2 and J usage is TRBJ2-5; TRBD2 matches at 13 bases. Germline trimming cut 0 bases from V and 5 bases from J; bases unmatched to any gene: 3. The germline CDR1 and CDR2 sequences are SGHTA and FQGNSA. The CDR3 extends over 16 amino acids. The DNA for the CDR3 is TGTGCCAGCAGCTTAGCACTAGCGGGGGGGCAGGAGACCCAGTACTTC. It specifies CASSLALAGGQETQYF.

Only a few counts were recorded for this clone. CDR3 sequence reads: CASSIGAQPQHF. For the CDR3, the DNA is TGTGCCAGTAGTATAGGAGCTCAGCCCCAGCATTTT. The chain uses TRBV19 and TRBJ1-5; D call uncertain. This CDR3 comprises 12 residues. The V end lost 1 base, the J end lost 6 bases, and 4 bases lay between the germline ends. Per the germline V gene, CDR1 is LNHDA and CDR2 is SQIVND (reference sequence).

The rearrangement joins TRBV12-5 to TRBJ1-1, with 7 bases matching TRBD1. The germline V gene has CDR1 LGHNT and CDR2 FRNRAP. V gave up 1 base and J gave up 5 bases; unmatched junction bases: 4. There are 14 residues in the CDR3. CDR3 coding DNA: TGTGCTAGTGGTTTGGGAGGGGGCAGGACTGAAGCTTTCTTT. Amino acids: CASGLGGGRTEAFF.

This clone was recorded a few times. The chain joins TRBV6-5 to TRBJ2-5; TRBD2 might be the D (7 bases). This CDR3 comprises 15 residues. V dropped 10 bases and J dropped 4 bases, with 22 bases sitting between them. The germline V gene has CDR1 MNHEY and CDR2 SVGAGI. Here the CDR3 DNA reads TGTGCCATTTACCCCCGGGGGGCCTTAGGAGAGACCCAGTACTTC. This translates into CAIYPRGALGETQYF.

This clone has a handful of counts. V and J are TRBV19 and TRBJ1-5; 9 nucleotides align to TRBD1. Trimming at V came to 9 bases and at J to 2 bases, leaving 8 bases not matched to a gene. Germline V CDR1 and CDR2: LNHDA, SQIVND (reference sequence). The CDR3 contains 15 residues. This CDR3 reads CASRDRASGNQPQHF. The CDR3 DNA sequence: TGTGCCAGCCGGGACAGGGCAAGCGGCAATCAGCCCCAGCATTTT.

The gene calls are TRBV5-4 and TRBJ1-1, with D possibly TRBD1 on 5 matching bases. CDR1 is SGHNT and CDR2 is YYREEE in the germline V gene (reference sequence). With 3 bases removed from V and 1 base from J, the gap between germline ends came to 13 bases. CDR3 length: 15 residues. The CDR3 DNA is TGTGCCAGCAGCTACGCACAGCAGGGGAACACTGAAGCTTTCTTT. Amino acids: CASSYAQQGNTEAFF.

V usage is TRBV2 and J usage is TRBJ1-1; 7 bases match TRBD1. The germline gives CDR1 SNHLY, CDR2 FYNNEI. The CDR3 extends over 14 amino acids. Unmatched junction bases numbered 4, after V lost 6 bases and J lost 0 bases. CDR3 coding DNA: TGTGCCAGCAGGTCGGACAGGTTGAACACTGAAGCTTTCTTT. This sequence encodes CASRSDRLNTEAFF.

In its sample, this clone was seen a few times. The rearrangement links TRBV6-1 to TRBJ1-2; D gene ambiguous. The CDR3 has 12 residues. Trimming left V 6 bases short and J 4 bases short, with 9 bases between. Germline CDR1 is MNHNS and CDR2 is SASEGT. The CDR3 coding sequence is TGTGCCAGCAGGGCAGACTTCTATGGCTACACCTTC. It yields the protein CASRADFYGYTF.

A few counts support this clone. The CDR3 coding sequence is TGTGCCAGCAGTCCCCAGCGGGGGGGCTTCCACAATGAGCAGTTCTTC. Amino acids: CASSPQRGGFHNEQFF. V usage is TRBV28 and J usage is TRBJ2-1; 10 nucleotides agree with TRBD2. The V and J ends lost 5 bases and 5 bases, in that order; junction bases with no gene match: 9. CDR1 and CDR2 from the germline V gene are MDHEN and SYDVKM. The CDR3 has 16 residues.

CDR3 in DNA: TGCAGCGTTGTAAGGACAGGGGGCACCGAGCAGTACTTC. It translates to CSVVRTGGTEQYF. V and J are TRBV29-1 and TRBJ2-7, with 11 bases matching TRBD1. Germline values: CDR1 SQVTM, CDR2 ANQGSEA. CDR3 length: 13 residues. V lost 4 bases and J lost 6; bases outside the gene matches: 5.

The chain couples TRBV7-9 to TRBJ2-3, with D maybe TRBD2 (7 bases). V lost 2 bases and J lost 0, with 15 bases in between. This CDR3 contains 17 residues. Per germline, CDR1 SEHNR and CDR2 FQNEAQ (reference sequence). The CDR3 here is CASSLLRGTISTDTQYF. CDR3 DNA sequence: TGTGCCAGCAGCTTATTGCGGGGGACAATAAGCACAGATACGCAGTATTTT.

The chain links TRBV5-1 to TRBJ2-1, with 13 bases aligning to TRBD2. With 2 bases clipped from V and 7 bases from J, the junction kept 3 bases outside the gene matches. This CDR3 is 15 amino acids long. The germline CDR1 and CDR2 sequences are SGHRS and YFSETQ. This chain's CDR3 is CASSLGTSGVNEQFF. The CDR3 DNA follows: TGCGCCAGCAGCTTAGGGACTAGCGGGGTAAATGAGCAGTTCTTC. The full variable domain, in which reference TRBV5-1 and TRBJ2-1 provide the parts outside the CDR3, is KAGVTQTPRYLIKTRGQQVTLSCSPISGHRSVSWYQQTPGQGLQFLFEYFSETQRNKGNFPGRFSGRQFSNSRSEMNVSTLELGDSALYLCASSLGTSGVNEQFFGPGTRLTVL.